This T cell receptor beta chain came from a study of lymphopenia after photon versus proton radiotherapy. Study-level findings and limits: After the lymphocyte nadir, photon-treated repertoires showed oligoclonal expansion, especially of CD8+ Temra cells. In patients who died, overall survival fell as post-nadir TCR diversity dropped more.

This CDR3 is built from 13 residues. Germline values: CDR1 SGHRS, CDR2 YFSETQ. Between the trimmed V and J ends, which lost 4 bases and 5 bases, there was a span of 12 bases. On this clone itself: Its specificity is not known.

TCRdb's table, derived via immunoSEQ multiplex PCR, lists solely in-frame clones and lacks some. The table lists 75,000 or so clones, about four fifths of them singletons. Sequencing was performed on peripheral blood, taken from a patient treated with proton-based radiotherapy. The chain combines TRBV5-1 with TRBJ1-1; D remains ambiguous. This sequence was found in a man aged 60-69 years with pancreatic cancer. This CDR3 reads CASSPRPETEAFF. CDR3 bases: TGCGCCAGCAGCCCTCGACCGGAGACTGAAGCTTTCTTT.